The clone carrying this TCR beta chain was counted only a few times. The antigen remains undetermined. This specimen belongs to a study of cytotoxic CD8 clonotypes in ibrutinib-treated CLL. Study background: Of a cohort that held 11 relapsed/refractory and some 15 treatment-naive patients, around 17 were IGHV unmutated.

Sequenced by immunoSEQ multiplex PCR; TCRdb stores in-frame clones only, minus some. The table has about 92,000 clones, 60% to 80% seen once; the top ten hold under 30%. Overall study results and limits: Clonality (at baseline) was higher than in age-matched healthy donors and tracked circulating CD8+ T-cell counts. The public clonotypes identified were infrequent and showed contraction or stability on treatment.

Per germline, CDR1 MGHRA and CDR2 YSYEKL. This CDR3 region has 16 residues. The ends were cut back, 0 bases at V and 0 bases at J, with 11 bases in the middle. The sequence was collected from a human donor with chronic lymphocytic leukemia. The material was PBMCs, obtained after 24 months of ibrutinib treatment. V gene TRBV4-1 combines with J gene TRBJ1-2; weak D call: TRBD1 (6 bases). Here the CDR3 DNA reads TGCGCCAGCAGCCAAGATGGGGACACGACTAACTATGGCTACACCTTC. Translated: CASSQDGDTTNYGYTF.